This T cell receptor beta chain was sequenced during a study of monozygotic twins with inflammatory bowel disease. Unsorted whole blood yielded the total RNA, with T cells left unselected. Researchers used template switching to add UMIs featuring a 6-nucleotide sample barcode. Researchers put TCRalpha and TCRbeta cDNA through two nested PCRs lasting 16 and 9 cycles. Using the 5' RACE reads, TCRdb records one entry per CDR3 protein without DNA. Found here are 160,000 or so distinct CDR3 sequences; the top ten clones hold roughly 2.3%. CDR1 and CDR2 from the germline V gene are MNHEY and SVGEGT. The CDR3 spans 14 residues.

The chain joins TRBV6-2 or TRBV6-3 to TRBJ2-7. The sequence came from a human donor with ulcerative colitis or Crohn's disease, or a healthy co-twin of an affected twin (not recorded which). The sequencing sample was made of blood. The CDR3 sequence: CASSYAGYSYEQYF.